This entry describes one T cell receptor beta chain. Its antigen is unknown. No qualities accompany the bases; no much larger clone lies one base away. This specimen belongs to a study of blood T cell repertoires in COVID-19 (TCRdb year 2020). Broadly, across the study: Samples from collaborators originated in the United States, Italy and Spain and spanned both the acute and convalescent phases of COVID-19. Sample metadata almost always included a de-identified subject ID, COVID-19 status, age in years and sex. The prospective study material was composed of cDNA or gDNA derived from T cells, B-cell-depleted T cells, or PBMCs. The repertoires were released in a freely available public database intended as a resource for research on the immune response to SARS-CoV-2. Deeply sampled blood TCRbeta repertoires from subjects exposed to, actively infected with, or recovered from COVID-19 were included in the dataset. Samples were obtained from the ongoing ImmuneRACE study (first 160 participants) and from some 1,200 subjects provided by 6 global collaborators. HLA class I and class II types, where available, came from metadata supplied by the sample provider rather than from assay-based typing.

The immunoSEQ Assay, a bias-controlled multiplex PCR, was used to amplify TCRbeta CDR3 regions from genomic DNA. Regarding the original processing steps: Nucleated cell counts per sample were estimated from amplification of reference gene primers within the assay. Sequence reads were collapsed and filtered to measure the absolute abundance of every unique TCRbeta CDR3 rearrangement. Productive Simpson clonality was computed per sample as the square root of Simpson's diversity index over productive rearrangements. Drawn from immuneACCESS, this table holds only the in-frame rearrangements with V and J called that TCRdb kept. Clones are partly lost; checked studies trace under half to an unresolved V gene and leave the rest unexplained. The DNA was the basis for D and trimming; V, J and clone size are from that table. Counted in this sample were over 250,000 clones; about 89% of them appeared once. Jointly, the top ten make up under 10% of the sample.

Participants in the prospective study were enrolled through a virtual design, were aged about 18 to 100 years, and lived in roughly 26 United States geographic areas. In the prospective study, participants were assigned to cohorts based on the clinical history participants reported in a screening survey and a study questionnaire. Recovered participants in ImmuneRACE Cohort 3 were defined by two consecutive negative NP/OP PCR tests, clearance by a healthcare professional, or resolution of symptoms. In the prospective study, whole blood, serum and a nasopharyngeal or oropharyngeal swab were collected from each participant by mobile phlebotomists. Additional blood draws and questionnaires over an approximately two-month period could optionally be provided by prospective study participants. Prospective study blood samples were shipped either frozen or at room temperature before DNA extraction. V is reduced by 5 bases and J by 1 base, leaving a spacing of 13 bases between them. Inclusive of the bounding cysteine and phenylalanine, the CDR3 is 14 residues long. The sequence is cut down to CDR3 DNA, 42 bases in frame from base 1. CDR1 and CDR2, per the germline V gene, are SGHDT and YYEEEE.

What the study reported, not specific to this receptor: The amount of clinical and demographic metadata varied by source and participant and was provided uncurated.

This clonotype was sampled from a man aged 35-49 years who had recovered from COVID-19. The sequenced sample consisted of PBMCs or T cells enriched from blood (not recorded which). The V and J genes are TRBV5-6 and TRBJ2-7; the D gene cannot be named for sure. Read as DNA, the sequence is TGTGCCAGCAGTCCCCTGTCAACATCCTACGAGCAGTACTTC. Protein translation: CASSPLSTSYEQYF.